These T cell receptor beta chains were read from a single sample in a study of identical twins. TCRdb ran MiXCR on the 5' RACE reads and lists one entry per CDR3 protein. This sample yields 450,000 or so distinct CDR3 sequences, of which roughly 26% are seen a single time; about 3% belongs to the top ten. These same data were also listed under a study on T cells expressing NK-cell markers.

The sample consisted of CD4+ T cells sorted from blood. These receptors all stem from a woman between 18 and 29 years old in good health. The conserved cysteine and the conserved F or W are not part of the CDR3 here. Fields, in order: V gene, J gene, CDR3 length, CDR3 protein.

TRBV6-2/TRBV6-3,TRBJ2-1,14,ASSYWGTGPGNEQF
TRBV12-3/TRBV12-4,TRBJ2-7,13,ASRPSGTATYEQY
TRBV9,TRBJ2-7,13,ASSVGASGAYEQY
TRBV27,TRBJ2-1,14,ASSAPGVADYNEQF
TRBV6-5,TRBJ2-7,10,ASSRDRGRLY
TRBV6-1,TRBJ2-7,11,ASMEGDDYEQY
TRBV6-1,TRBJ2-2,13,ASHTGTGVTGELF
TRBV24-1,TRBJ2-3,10,ATSDPGDTQY
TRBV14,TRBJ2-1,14,ASSQVGGTQYNEQF
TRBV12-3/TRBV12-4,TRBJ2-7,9,ASRQGYEQY
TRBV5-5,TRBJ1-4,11,ASSRDFSEKLF
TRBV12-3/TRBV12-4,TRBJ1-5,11,ASSLGRHQPQH
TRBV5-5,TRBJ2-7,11,ASSYVLLCEQY
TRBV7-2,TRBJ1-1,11,ASATGQRVEAF
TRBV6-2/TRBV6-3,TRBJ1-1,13,ASTSGQGTDTEAF
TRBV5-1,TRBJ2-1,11,ASSWQGEGEQF
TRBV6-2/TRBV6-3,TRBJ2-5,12,ASSYQRRKETQY
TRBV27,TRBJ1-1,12,ASSWQTGGTEAF
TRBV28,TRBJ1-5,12,ASSPGQSGKPQH
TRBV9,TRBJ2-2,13,ASSPVRDASGELF
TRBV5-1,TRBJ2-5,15,ASSTTRTGWEQETQY
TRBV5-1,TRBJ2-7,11,ASRPYVADEQY
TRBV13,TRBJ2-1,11,ASSLLAGHEQF
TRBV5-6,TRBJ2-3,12,ASSSGRGGDTQY
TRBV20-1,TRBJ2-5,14,SARAGTSGHQETQY
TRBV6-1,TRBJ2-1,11,ASIPPGQNEQF
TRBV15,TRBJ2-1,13,ATSKRQGAEGEQF
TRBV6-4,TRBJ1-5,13,ASSASRDRFQPQH
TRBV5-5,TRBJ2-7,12,ASSLGTTGLGQY
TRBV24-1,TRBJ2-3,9,ATSDRATQY
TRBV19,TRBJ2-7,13,ASSIEGTVYYEQY
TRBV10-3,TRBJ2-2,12,AIAKGADTGELF
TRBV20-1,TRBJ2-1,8,SAERDEQF
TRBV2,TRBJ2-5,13,ASSDPGGPQETQY
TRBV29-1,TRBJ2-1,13,SVGGGGESYNEQF
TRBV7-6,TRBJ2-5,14,ASSLGGGSFQETQY
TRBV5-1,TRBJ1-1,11,ASSLEVNTEAF
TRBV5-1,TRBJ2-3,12,ASSRWDGEDTQY
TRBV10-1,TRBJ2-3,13,ASSRQGGGTDTQY
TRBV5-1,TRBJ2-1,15,ASSHRYGTSGYNEQF
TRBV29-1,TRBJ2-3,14,SVEDLQGRGTDTQY
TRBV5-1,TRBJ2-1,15,ASSLVASGFYYNEQF
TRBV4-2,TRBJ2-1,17,ASSHGGLVAGGSYNEQF
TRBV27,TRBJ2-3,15,ASSNRRTSGFTDTQY
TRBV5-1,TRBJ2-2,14,ASSLTVGANTGELF
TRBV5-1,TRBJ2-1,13,ASSWTSGRQSEQF
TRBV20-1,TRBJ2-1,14,SARDTGHGSYNEQF
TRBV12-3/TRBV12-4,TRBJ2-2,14,ASTFWGGSGPGELF